These 26 T cell receptor beta chains came from one sample sequenced in a study of Ad26.COV2.S vaccination and SARS-CoV-2 variants. Sequencing was performed with immunoSEQ multiplex PCR; in TCRdb, only in-frame clones are kept and a portion is missing. This sample yields 350,000 to 450,000 clones, of which roughly 84% are seen a single time; roughly 3.1% belongs to the top ten. Noted treatment: some 19 received Ad26.COV2.S at low or high dose, single or two shots; roughly five received placebo; per-sample allocation not given. Samples were taken on day 63 after the first vaccine or placebo injection. Specimen: peripheral blood, collected in a trial of Ad26.COV2.S vaccine versus placebo. The source is a person between 18 and 65 years old who received the Ad26.COV2.S COVID-19 vaccine or a placebo.

The V gene is TRBV29-1, the J gene TRBJ1-3; no clear D gene. CDR3 size: 11 residues. Germline-derived CDR1 and CDR2 are SQVTM and ANQGSEA. DNA for the CDR3: TGCCTCACCCAAGTTGGAAACACCATATATTTT. As protein: CLTQVGNTIYF. Full variable domain (rest looked up from reference TRBV29-1 and TRBJ1-3): SAVISQKPSRDICQRGTSLTIQCQVDSQVTMMFWYRQQPGQSLTLIATANQGSEATYESGFVIDKFPISRPNLTFSTLTVSNMSPEDSSIYLCLTQVGNTIYFGEGSWLTVV.

This clone came up a few times. The chain combines TRBV19 with TRBJ2-5; 8 bases agree with TRBD1. Germline V gene sequence: CDR1 LNHDA, CDR2 SQIVND (reference sequence). Germline trimming cut 5 bases from V and 5 bases from J; bases unmatched to any gene: 13. CDR3 size: 16 residues. The CDR3 nucleotides are TGTGCCAGTAGTCACGCAGGGGGCGCAAAGGGGGAGACCCAGTACTTC. Amino acid sequence: CASSHAGGAKGETQYF.

CDR3 in amino acids: CAGQGQHYGYTF. CDR3 DNA sequence: TGTGCCGGCCAGGGACAGCACTATGGCTACACCTTC. The chain combines TRBV30 with TRBJ1-2, with 7 nucleotides matching TRBD1. V was pared by 8 bases and J by 3 bases, with 6 bases of the junction left unmatched. The CDR3 sequence is 12 residues long. Per the germline V gene, CDR1 is GTSNPN and CDR2 is SVGIG (reference sequence).

This clone has a single count. The DNA for the CDR3 is TGTGCCAGTAGTACCCATGCATGGACTAGCGGGAGGAATCCAGATACGCAGTATTTT. Translation gives CASSTHAWTSGRNPDTQYF. The V call is TRBV19, the J call TRBJ2-3; 14 nucleotides line up with TRBD2. This CDR3 has 19 amino acids. After removal of 4 bases from V and 4 bases from J, the junction contained 13 bases not matched to a gene. Germline values: CDR1 LNHDA, CDR2 SQIVND (reference sequence).

The gene calls are TRBV28 and TRBJ2-4; maybe TRBD1 (6 bases). CDR1 is MDHEN and CDR2 is SYDVKM in the germline V gene. This CDR3 region has 15 residues. Trimming stripped 7 bases from V and 5 bases from J, with 18 bases between. CDR3 sequence (DNA): TGTGCCAGCAACGCACAGGGCAGGGTGGAAAACATTCAGTACTTC. This gives the protein CASNAQGRVENIQYF.

J is TRBJ2-5 and V is TRBV7-9, with TRBD2 matching 8 bases. The CDR3 is 14 amino acids. V shed 5 bases, J shed 3 bases, and the junction held 5 bases outside the gene matches. The germline CDR1 and CDR2 sequences are SEHNR and FQNEAQ (reference sequence). CDR3 sequence: CASSKKAGEETQYF. The CDR3 nucleotides are TGTGCCAGCAGCAAGAAAGCGGGAGAAGAGACCCAGTACTTC.

CDR3 nucleotide sequence: TGTGCCAGCAGCTTGGTTGGGGACCTATACGAGCAGTACTTC. Translation: CASSLVGDLYEQYF. The V call is TRBV5-6, the J call TRBJ2-7, with D perhaps TRBD1 or TRBD2 (5 bases each). The CDR3 sequence is 14 residues long. Trimming left V 0 bases short and J 4 bases short, with 11 bases between. Germline V lookup: CDR1 SGHDT, CDR2 YYEEEE.

The chain carries TRBV28 and TRBJ2-2, with D possibly being TRBD2 (6 bases). V lost 5 bases, J lost 8 bases, and 18 bases lay in between. Germline V gene sequence: CDR1 MDHEN, CDR2 SYDVKM. This CDR3 is built from 15 residues. CDR3 coding DNA: TGTGCCAGCAGTCATCTACGTCTAGCGACTGGGGAGCTGTTTTTT. This gives the protein CASSHLRLATGELFF. Drawing the rest from reference TRBV28 and TRBJ2-2, the complete variable domain is DVKVTQSSRYLVKRTGEKVFLECVQDMDHENMFWYRQDPGLGLRLIYFSYDVKMKEKGDIPEGYSVSREKKERFSLILESASTNQTSMYLCASSHLRLATGELFFGEGSRLTVL.

The chain carries TRBV4-1 and TRBJ2-5; 7 bases line up with TRBD1. CDR1 is MGHRA, CDR2 YSYEKL, per germline. The V segment lost 5 bases and the J segment 5 bases; nucleotides outside the gene matches: 11. This CDR3 region has 15 residues. The CDR3 sequence is CASSWRTGSRETQYF. The DNA of the CDR3 is TGCGCCAGCAGCTGGCGGACAGGCTCACGGGAGACCCAGTACTTC.

With respect to this clone: Other DNA variants within this sample encode the same CDR3. The chain combines TRBV9 with TRBJ2-7; D is undetermined. Deletions cut 0 bases from V and 1 base from J, with 8 bases between. This CDR3 is 14 amino acids long. CDR1 is SGDLS, CDR2 YYNGEE, per germline. The CDR3 here is CASSVGHPSYEQYF. CDR3 nucleotide sequence: TGTGCCAGCAGCGTAGGGCACCCTTCCTACGAGCAGTACTTC.

V is TRBV5-4 and J is TRBJ1-2; 8 nucleotides match TRBD1. V was clipped by 4 bases and J by 5 bases; unmatched bases: 4. Germline assignment: CDR1 SGHNT and CDR2 YYREEE (reference sequence). This CDR3 spans 13 amino acids. The CDR3 coding sequence is TGTGCCAGCAGCCGGGACAGGAATTATGGCTACACCTTC. Its translation: CASSRDRNYGYTF. The variable domain in full, with the rest retrieved from reference TRBV5-4 and TRBJ1-2, is ETGVTQSPTHLIKTRGQQVTLRCSSQSGHNTVSWYQQALGQGPQFIFQYYREEENGRGNFPPRFSGLQFPNYSSELNVNALELDDSALYLCASSRDRNYGYTFGSGTRLTVV.

This chain links TRBV6-6 with TRBJ2-7; D gene ambiguous. The CDR3 loop spans 13 amino acids. From germline, CDR1 is MNHNY and CDR2 SVGAGI (reference sequence). The V and J ends lost 2 bases and 4 bases respectively, with 9 bases between them. CDR3 sequence reads: CASSYEMAYEQYF. CDR3 sequence (DNA): TGTGCCAGCAGTTACGAGATGGCGTACGAGCAGTACTTC.

The J gene is TRBJ2-3, the V gene TRBV4-1; D might be TRBD1 (6 bases). Germline V gives CDR1 MGHRA, CDR2 YSYEKL. This CDR3 has 15 residues. Trimming removed 8 bases from V and 4 bases from J, with 19 bases in between. CDR3 amino acids: CASGLAGEMADTQYF. In nucleotides, the CDR3 is TGCGCCAGCGGGCTGGCAGGGGAGATGGCAGATACGCAGTATTTT.

The gene calls are TRBV20-1 and TRBJ2-1, with unresolved D. Trimming took 5 bases from V and 5 from J, leaving 7 bases between them. The CDR3 sequence is 11 residues long. CDR1 is DFQATT and CDR2 is SNEGSKA in the germline V gene (reference sequence). The CDR3 region has the DNA TGCAGTGCTCCTAGGAACAATGAGCAGTTCTTC. It yields the protein CSAPRNNEQFF.

The chain carries TRBV7-8 and TRBJ1-4; the match to TRBD1 covers 10 bases. Per the germline V gene, CDR1 is SGHVS and CDR2 is FQNEAQ. The CDR3 runs 16 residues. V shed 8 bases, J shed 0 bases, and the junction held 6 bases outside the gene matches. CDR3 residues: CASGPGQGTTNEKLFF. CDR3 bases: TGTGCCAGCGGACCGGGACAGGGGACAACTAATGAAAAACTGTTTTTT.

V and J are TRBV28 and TRBJ2-2, with 8 bases that match TRBD1. Germline V gives CDR1 MDHEN, CDR2 SYDVKM. The length of the CDR3 is 16 residues. J lost 4 bases, V lost 5 bases, and 9 bases had no gene match. CDR3 in amino acids: CASSIPRTGSTGELFF. Here the CDR3 DNA reads TGTGCCAGCAGTATTCCCCGGACAGGGAGCACCGGGGAGCTGTTTTTT.

This chain uses TRBV27 with TRBJ2-2; 7 bases map to TRBD1. V was pared by 4 bases and J by 6 bases, with 5 bases of the junction left unmatched. Looked up from germline, CDR1 is MNHEY and CDR2 is SMNVEV (reference sequence). CDR3 length: 14 residues. The CDR3 region is CASSSDRVAGELFF. Here the CDR3 DNA reads TGTGCCAGCAGTTCAGACAGGGTCGCCGGGGAGCTGTTTTTT.

V usage is TRBV5-5 and J usage is TRBJ1-4; D is possibly TRBD1 (6 bases). The CDR3 has 14 residues. The V end lost 4 bases, the J end lost 4 bases, and 11 bases lay between the germline ends. Germline CDR1 reads SGHKS; CDR2 reads YYEKEE (reference sequence). The chain's CDR3 is CASSLTGDNEKLFF. The CDR3 DNA reads as TGTGCCAGCAGCCTGACAGGAGATAATGAAAAACTGTTTTTT.

This clone was found once. The genes are TRBV7-9 and TRBJ2-3; D is ambiguous. The CDR3 sequence is 15 residues long. V shed 2 bases and J shed 3 bases, with 12 bases lying between them. Germline loops: CDR1 SEHNR, CDR2 FQNEAQ (reference sequence). CDR3 region: CASSLSYGGTDTQYF. CDR3 nucleotides: TGTGCCAGCAGCTTAAGTTATGGTGGGACAGATACGCAGTATTTT.

V and J are TRBV15 and TRBJ1-1, with D possibly TRBD1 on 6 matching bases. This CDR3 spans 13 amino acids. Trimming cost V 4 bases and J 5 bases, with 11 bases left between them. Germline CDR1 and CDR2: LNHNV and YYDKDF (reference sequence). The CDR3 sequence is CATSTLTGTEAFF. CDR3 nucleotides: TGTGCCACCAGCACCTTAACAGGGACTGAAGCTTTCTTT.

The chain is built from TRBV2 and TRBJ2-7; TRBD1 matches 9 bases. The CDR3 sequence is 16 residues long. Germline loops: CDR1 SNHLY, CDR2 FYNNEI. The V segment lost 2 bases and the J segment 0 bases; nucleotides outside the gene matches: 5. The DNA of the CDR3 is TGTGCCAGCAGTGAACAACAGGGGGCTTACTCCTACGAGCAGTACTTC. Its translation is CASSEQQGAYSYEQYF.

The chain links TRBV24-1 to TRBJ2-2; 7 bases are shared with TRBD1. CDR3 length: 16 amino acids. Germline CDR1 is KGHDR and CDR2 is SFDVKD. With V trimmed by 4 bases and J by 0 bases, 4 bases remained unmatched. This CDR3 reads CATSEYGTANTGELFF. The CDR3 bases are TGTGCCACCAGTGAGTACGGGACAGCGAACACCGGGGAGCTGTTTTTT.

This chain uses TRBV14 with TRBJ1-1; D ambiguous. The CDR3 extends over 15 amino acids. Germline values: CDR1 SGHDN, CDR2 FVKESK. V lost 4 bases and J 8 bases, leaving 20 bases between the germline ends. CDR3 residues: CASSPIDTNQGEAFF. For the CDR3, the DNA is TGTGCCAGCAGCCCAATCGACACCAACCAAGGAGAAGCTTTCTTT.

The gene calls are TRBV15 and TRBJ2-5, with 13 bases fitting TRBD2. The ends lost 3 bases at V and 5 bases at J; junction bases unmatched: 3. CDR3 length: 15 residues. CDR1 is LNHNV, CDR2 YYDKDF, per germline (reference sequence). The CDR3: CATSRTSGGRETQYF. In DNA form, the CDR3 reads TGTGCCACCAGCAGGACTAGCGGGGGGAGGGAGACCCAGTACTTC. Complete variable domain (other parts from reference TRBV15 and TRBJ2-5): DAMVIQNPRYQVTQFGKPVTLSCSQTLNHNVMYWYQQKSSQAPKLLFHYYDKDFNNEADTPDNFQSRRPNTSFCFLDIRSPGLGDTAMYLCATSRTSGGRETQYFGPGTRLLVL.

The count of this clone is one. This chain connects TRBV10-3 to TRBJ1-1, with 8 positions matching TRBD1. Trimming took 0 bases from V and 10 from J; bases not matched to a gene: 7. CDR3 length: 14 residues. Germline lookup yields CDR1 ENHRY and CDR2 SYGVKD. CDR3 DNA sequence: TGTGCCATCAGTGAGTCGGGGACAGGCGGTCCAGCTTTCTTT. Translated, it gives CAISESGTGGPAFF.

The gene calls are TRBV7-2 and TRBJ2-5, with D unclear. The CDR3 is 14 amino acids. Trimming shortened V by 1 base and J by 7 bases, and 13 bases separated the two germline ends. Germline CDR1 SGHTA, CDR2 FQGNSA. Written as DNA, the CDR3 is TGTGCCAGCAGCTTAGTTCCGTTTGGTGGGACCCAGTACTTC. Amino acids: CASSLVPFGGTQYF.